Presented here are 12 T cell receptor beta chains from one specimen sequenced in a study of read filtering for tumor transcriptome and immune sequencing. From 300 to 400 ng of RNA, a library with molecular barcoded alpha/delta and beta/gamma adaptors was made. TCRdb itself ran the reads through MiXCR, one entry per CDR3 protein. The sample carries 100,000 to 150,000 distinct CDR3 sequences, under 15% recorded once. Material for sequencing was a population of CD138-negative cells sorted from bone marrow. The receptors derive from a donor aged 40 or over with multiple myeloma.

Details on this clonotype: This could be a read error, since a much larger clone is one nucleotide away. The CDR3 does not end in the conserved phenylalanine or tryptophan, so this is likely a read error. The gene calls are TRBV5-6 and TRBJ2-3; D gene uncertain. Between the trimmed V and J ends, which lost 0 bases and 3 bases, there was a span of 14 bases. Germline-derived CDR1 and CDR2 are SGHDT and YYEEEE. The CDR3 runs 16 residues. The CDR3 loop reads CASSLGRQRKTDTQYI. In DNA, the CDR3 is TGTGCCAGCAGCTTGGGTAGGCAGAGAAAAACAGATACGCAGTATATT.

This chain connects TRBV10-3 to TRBJ2-1; no clear D. There are 14 residues in the CDR3. Germline CDR1 reads ENHRY; CDR2 reads SYGVKD. Trimming took off 2 bases at V and 2 bases at J, with 7 bases between the two ends. The CDR3 nucleotides read TGTGCCATCAGTGAGGGCGGAACCTACAATGAGCAGTTCTTC. It is translated as CAISEGGTYNEQFF.

This clonotype occurred a few times. A much larger clone sits a single nucleotide away, making a read error possible. This sequence joins TRBV2 and TRBJ1-1; D gene unclear. The germline V gene encodes CDR1 SNHLY and CDR2 FYNNEI. The ends were cut back, 4 bases at V and 1 base at J, with 16 bases in the middle. This CDR3 is 16 amino acids long. The CDR3 is CASSGSDGWENTEAFF. The CDR3, as DNA: TGTGCCAGCAGTGGAAGCGACGGTTGGGAGAACACTGAAGCTTTCTTT.

With respect to this clonotype: A much larger clone differs by one base, so this may be a read error. This chain links TRBV12-3 or TRBV12-4 with TRBJ2-6, with D uncertain. V dropped 8 bases and J dropped 3 bases, with 11 bases sitting between them. CDR3 length equals 14 residues. The CDR3: CASGPRRGANVLTF. DNA of the CDR3: TGTGCCAGCGGACCCCGCCGTGGGGCCAACGTCCTGACTTTC.

This clonotype was picked up a small number of times. The chain links TRBV5-1 to TRBJ2-2; D remains ambiguous. Germline CDR1 SGHRS, CDR2 YFSETQ. V lost 4 bases and J 6 bases, leaving 16 bases between the germline ends. This CDR3 is built from 15 residues. This CDR3 reads CASSVNTLPAGELFF. The CDR3 bases are TGCGCCAGCAGCGTCAATACCCTTCCCGCCGGGGAGCTGTTTTTT.

This clonotype came up many times. The chain is built from TRBV5-4 and TRBJ2-1; perhaps TRBD2 as D (7 bases). This CDR3 spans 16 amino acids. V lost 6 bases, J lost 3 bases, and 19 bases lay in between. Germline assignment: CDR1 SGHNT and CDR2 YYREEE (reference sequence). The CDR3 DNA follows: TGTGCCAGCATCCTGGGGGGGGACAACGACTACAATGAGCAGTTCTTC. The encoded protein is CASILGGDNDYNEQFF.

This clonotype has more than one count but fewer than ten. This chain joins TRBV30 and TRBJ2-1; D perhaps matches TRBD1 (6 bases). V dropped 2 bases and J dropped 0 bases, with 14 bases sitting between them. CDR3 length equals 16 residues. Looked up from germline, CDR1 is GTSNPN and CDR2 is SVGIG (reference sequence). In nucleotides, the CDR3 is TGTGCCTGGAGTATGCTCACAGGGAGCTCCTACAATGAGCAGTTCTTC. Protein sequence: CAWSMLTGSSYNEQFF.

This clonotype showed up just a few times. At one of its ends the junction is not consistent with the germline gene, which may arise from a read error. This chain joins TRBV18 and TRBJ1-1, with D possibly matching TRBD1 (6 bases). In germline, CDR1 is KGHSH, CDR2 LQKENI. The CDR3 spans 14 residues. CDR3: CASSLYREGTEALF. The CDR3 DNA reads TGTGCCAGCTCACTCTACAGGGAAGGCACTGAAGCTCTCTTT.

This clonotype was seen at least ten times. The V and J genes are TRBV6-2 or TRBV6-3 and TRBJ2-1; 10 nucleotides match TRBD2. V lost 7 bases and J lost 1; bases outside the gene matches: 1. The CDR3 spans 14 residues. Germline V gene lookup returns CDR1 MNHEY and CDR2 SVGEGT. The CDR3 coding sequence is TGTGCCAGCAAGACTAGCGGGTCCTACAATGAGCAGTTCTTC. Amino acid sequence: CASKTSGSYNEQFF.

This clonotype showed up many times. The chain is built from TRBV7-6 and TRBJ2-1; D is uncertain. The CDR3 has 11 amino acids. Germline CDR1 and CDR2: SGHVS and FNYEAQ. V lost 3 bases, J lost 8 bases, and 5 bases lay in between. The CDR3 here is CASSFADEQFF. The CDR3 nucleotides read TGTGCCAGCAGCTTTGCCGATGAGCAGTTCTTC.

The table lists this clonotype with many counts. The chain is built from TRBV21-1 and TRBJ2-7; TRBD2, the table's D call, lacks a check against the DNA. TRBV21-1 is annotated as a pseudogene. The CDR3 totals 13 residues. The CDR3 sequence: CASSKLAAYEQYF. The CDR3 DNA reads TGTGCCAGCAGCAAACTAGCGGCCTACGAGCAGTACTTC.

The table lists this clonotype with many counts. This rearrangement joins TRBV30 to TRBJ1-2; D perhaps matches TRBD1 (5 bases). Trimming pared 4 bases from V and 4 bases from J, leaving 13 bases between. Germline assignment: CDR1 GTSNPN and CDR2 SVGIG (reference sequence). The CDR3 extends over 13 amino acids. CDR3 protein: CAWTPGPTYGYTF. The CDR3 DNA reads as TGTGCCTGGACTCCGGGACCGACCTATGGCTACACCTTC.